The source of this T cell receptor (beta chain) is a study of blood T cell repertoires in COVID-19. Only in-frame clones appear in the TCRdb table, and some are missing; sequencing was by immunoSEQ multiplex PCR. The sample consists of about 170,000 clones, 70% to 90% of them appearing once. Germline loops: CDR1 ENHRY, CDR2 SYGVKD. V shed 2 bases and J 6 bases; nucleotides not matched to a gene: 0. CDR3 length: 13 amino acids. The TCR sequence derives from a woman aged 18-29 years who had recovered from COVID-19. The rearrangement joins TRBV10-3 to TRBJ1-1, with 10 bases that match TRBD1. Sample: PBMCs or T cells enriched from blood (not recorded which). The CDR3 reads CAISEGQGAEAFF. The CDR3, as DNA: TGTGCCATCAGTGAGGGACAGGGGGCTGAAGCTTTCTTT.